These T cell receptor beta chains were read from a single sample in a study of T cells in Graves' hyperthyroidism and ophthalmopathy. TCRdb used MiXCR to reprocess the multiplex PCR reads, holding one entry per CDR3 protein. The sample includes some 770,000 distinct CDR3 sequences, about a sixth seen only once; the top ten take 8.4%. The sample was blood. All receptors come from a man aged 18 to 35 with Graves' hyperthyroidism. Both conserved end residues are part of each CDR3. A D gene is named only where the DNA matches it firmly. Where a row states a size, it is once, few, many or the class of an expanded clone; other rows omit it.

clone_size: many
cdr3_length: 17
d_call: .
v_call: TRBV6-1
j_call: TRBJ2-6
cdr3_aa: CASRPTGLGTGANVLTF
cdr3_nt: TGTGCCAGCAGGCCCACGGGGTTGGGGACGGGGGCCAACGTCCTGACTTTC

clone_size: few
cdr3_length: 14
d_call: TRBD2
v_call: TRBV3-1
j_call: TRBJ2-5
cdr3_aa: CASSHLSGGETQYF
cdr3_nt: TGTGCCAGCAGCCACCTTAGCGGGGGGGAGACCCAGTACTTC

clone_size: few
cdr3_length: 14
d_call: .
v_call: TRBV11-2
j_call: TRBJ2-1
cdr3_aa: CASSLVPTRVEQFF
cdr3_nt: TGTGCCAGCAGCTTAGTCCCCACACGGGTTGAGCAGTTCTTC

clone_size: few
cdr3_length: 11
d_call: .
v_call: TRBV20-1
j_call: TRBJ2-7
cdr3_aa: CSASIGGQRSF
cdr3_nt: TGCAGTGCTAGTATCGGAGGGCAGCGCAGCTTC

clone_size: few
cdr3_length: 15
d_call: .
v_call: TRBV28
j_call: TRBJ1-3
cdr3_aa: CASISAGASGNTIYF
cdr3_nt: TGTGCCAGCATTAGCGCAGGGGCCTCTGGAAACACCATATATTTT

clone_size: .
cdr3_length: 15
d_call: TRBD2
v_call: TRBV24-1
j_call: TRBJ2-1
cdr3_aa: CATSWTSGRRNEQFF
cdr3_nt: TGTGCCACCAGTTGGACTAGCGGGAGAAGGAATGAGCAGTTCTTC

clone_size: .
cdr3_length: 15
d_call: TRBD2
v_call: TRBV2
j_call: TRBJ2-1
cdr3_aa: CASSEKAGIYNEQFF
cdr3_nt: TGTGCCAGCAGTGAAAAAGCGGGAATCTACAATGAGCAGTTCTTC

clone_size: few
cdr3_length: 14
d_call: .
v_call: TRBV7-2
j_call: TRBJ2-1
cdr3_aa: CASSLNRAEVEQFF
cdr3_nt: TGTGCCAGCAGCTTAAATCGAGCGGAGGTTGAGCAGTTCTTC

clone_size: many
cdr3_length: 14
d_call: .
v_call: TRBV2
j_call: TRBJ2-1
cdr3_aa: CASRGAGGHNEQFF
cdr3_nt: TGTGCCAGCAGGGGGGCGGGCGGCCACAATGAGCAGTTCTTC

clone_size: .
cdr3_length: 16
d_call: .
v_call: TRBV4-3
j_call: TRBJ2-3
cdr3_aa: CASSQDGLAGADTQYF
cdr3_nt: TGCGCCAGCAGCCAAGATGGTCTAGCCGGGGCGGATACGCAGTATTTT

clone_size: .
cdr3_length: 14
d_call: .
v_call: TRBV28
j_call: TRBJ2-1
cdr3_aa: CASSLPLLNNEQFF
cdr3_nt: TGTGCCAGCAGTTTGCCTCTTCTGAACAATGAGCAGTTCTTC

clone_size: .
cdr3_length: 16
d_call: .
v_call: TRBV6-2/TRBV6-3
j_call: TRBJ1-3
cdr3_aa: CASSYSIGVSGNTIYF
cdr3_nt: TGTGCCAGCAGTTACTCGATAGGCGTCTCTGGAAACACCATATATTTT

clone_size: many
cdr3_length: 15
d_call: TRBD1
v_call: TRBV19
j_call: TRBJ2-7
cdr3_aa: CASRDRDRPSYEQYF
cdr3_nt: TGTGCCAGTAGGGACCGGGACAGGCCGTCCTACGAGCAGTACTTC

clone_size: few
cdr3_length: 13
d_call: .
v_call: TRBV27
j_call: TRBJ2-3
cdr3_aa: CASNRVSTDTQYF
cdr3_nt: TGTGCCAGCAACAGAGTTAGCACAGATACGCAGTATTTT

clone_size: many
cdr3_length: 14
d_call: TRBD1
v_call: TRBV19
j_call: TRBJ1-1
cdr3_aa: CASSITGANTEAFF
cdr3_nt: TGTGCCAGTAGTATCACAGGGGCCAACACTGAAGCTTTCTTT

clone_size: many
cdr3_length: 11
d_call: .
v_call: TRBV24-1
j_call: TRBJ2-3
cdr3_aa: CATSWLDTQYF
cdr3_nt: TGTGCCACCAGCTGGTTGGATACGCAGTATTTT

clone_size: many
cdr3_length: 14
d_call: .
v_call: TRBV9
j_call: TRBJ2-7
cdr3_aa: CASSPGHPLSEQYF
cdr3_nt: TGTGCCAGCAGCCCGGGACACCCCCTGTCGGAGCAGTACTTC

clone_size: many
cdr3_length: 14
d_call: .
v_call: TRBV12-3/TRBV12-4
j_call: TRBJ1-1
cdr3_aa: CASSFQAANTEAFF
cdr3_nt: TGTGCCAGCAGTTTTCAGGCAGCGAACACTGAAGCTTTCTTT

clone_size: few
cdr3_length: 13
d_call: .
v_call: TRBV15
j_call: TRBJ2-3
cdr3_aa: CATSRVTTDTQYF
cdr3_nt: TGTGCCACCAGCAGAGTTACCACAGATACGCAGTATTTT

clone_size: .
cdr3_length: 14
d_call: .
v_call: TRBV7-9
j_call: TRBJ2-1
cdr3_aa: CASDDASVGNEQFF
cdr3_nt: TGTGCCAGCGACGACGCTAGCGTAGGCAATGAGCAGTTCTTC

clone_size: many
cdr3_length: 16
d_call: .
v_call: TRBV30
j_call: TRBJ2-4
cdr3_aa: CAWSSWGARSKNIQYF
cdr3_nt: TGTGCCTGGAGTTCGTGGGGCGCTCGGTCCAAAAACATTCAGTACTTC

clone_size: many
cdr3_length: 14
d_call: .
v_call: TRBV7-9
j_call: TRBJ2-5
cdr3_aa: CASSQVGTEETQYF
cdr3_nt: TGTGCCAGCAGCCAGGTCGGCACCGAAGAGACCCAGTACTTC

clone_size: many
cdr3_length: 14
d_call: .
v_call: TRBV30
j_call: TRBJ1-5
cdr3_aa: CAWSEGMGNQPQHF
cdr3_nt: TGTGCCTGGAGTGAAGGGATGGGCAATCAGCCCCAGCATTTT

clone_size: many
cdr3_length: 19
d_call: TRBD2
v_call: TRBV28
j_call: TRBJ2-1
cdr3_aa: CASSFPKYWTSGRENEQFF
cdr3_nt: TGTGCCAGCAGTTTCCCGAAATACTGGACTAGCGGGAGGGAGAATGAGCAGTTCTTC

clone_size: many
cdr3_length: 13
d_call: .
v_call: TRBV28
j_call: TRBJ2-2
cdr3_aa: CASSRPNTGELFF
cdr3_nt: TGTGCCAGCAGTCGCCCGAACACCGGGGAGCTGTTTTTT

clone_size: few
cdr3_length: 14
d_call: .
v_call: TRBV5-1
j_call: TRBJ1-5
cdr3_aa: CASSLAPLDQPQHF
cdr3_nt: TGCGCCAGCAGCTTAGCTCCGCTCGATCAGCCCCAGCATTTT

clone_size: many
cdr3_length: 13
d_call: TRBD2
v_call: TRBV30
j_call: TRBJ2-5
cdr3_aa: CAWSGGGQETQYF
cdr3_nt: TGTGCCTGGAGTGGCGGGGGCCAAGAGACCCAGTACTTC

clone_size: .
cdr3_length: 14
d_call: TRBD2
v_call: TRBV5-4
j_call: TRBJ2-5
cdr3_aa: CASSFFREGETQYF
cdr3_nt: TGTGCCAGCAGCTTCTTCCGGGAGGGGGAGACCCAGTACTTC

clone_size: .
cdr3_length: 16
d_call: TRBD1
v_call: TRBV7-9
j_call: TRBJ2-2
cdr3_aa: CASSSTGGWNTGELFF
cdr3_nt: TGTGCCAGCAGCAGCACAGGGGGATGGAACACCGGGGAGCTGTTTTTT

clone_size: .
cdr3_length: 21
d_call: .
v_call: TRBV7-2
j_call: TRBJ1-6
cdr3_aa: CASSFRGPRLSGSSYNSPLHF
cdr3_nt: TGTGCCAGCAGTTTCAGAGGCCCAAGGTTGTCGGGGAGCTCCTATAATTCACCCCTCCACTTT

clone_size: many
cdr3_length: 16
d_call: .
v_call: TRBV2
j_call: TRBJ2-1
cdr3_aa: CASSEFGGISYNEQFF
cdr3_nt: TGTGCCAGCAGTGAATTTGGGGGGATCTCCTACAATGAGCAGTTCTTC